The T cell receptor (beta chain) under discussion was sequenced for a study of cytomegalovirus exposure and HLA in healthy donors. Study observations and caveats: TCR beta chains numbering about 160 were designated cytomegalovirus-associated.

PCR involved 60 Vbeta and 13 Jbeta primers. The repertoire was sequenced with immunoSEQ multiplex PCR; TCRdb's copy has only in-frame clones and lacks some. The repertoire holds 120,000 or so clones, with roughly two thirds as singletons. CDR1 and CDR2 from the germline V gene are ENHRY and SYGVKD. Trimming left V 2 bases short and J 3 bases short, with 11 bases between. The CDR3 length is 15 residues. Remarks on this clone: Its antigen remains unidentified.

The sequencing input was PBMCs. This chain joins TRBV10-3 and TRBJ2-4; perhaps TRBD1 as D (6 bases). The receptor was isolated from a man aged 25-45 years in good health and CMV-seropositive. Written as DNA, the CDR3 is TGTGCCATCAGTGAGGGGCGAGGGGGCAAAAACATTCAGTACTTC. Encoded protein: CAISEGRGGKNIQYF.